A single sample is the source of the 23 T cell receptor beta chains below, sequenced in a study of Graves' ophthalmopathy and Graves' hyperthyroidism. Amplified material comprised TCR beta CDR3 regions derived from RNA transcripts. First-round RT-PCR with HTBI primers preceded a second-round multiplex PCR. From the multiplex PCR reads, TCRdb called clonotypes with MiXCR, one entry per CDR3 protein. The sample records approximately 460,000 distinct CDR3 sequences, roughly 14% being singletons. Sequencing used blood. The receptors stem from a young woman with Graves' ophthalmopathy.

CDR3 in DNA: TGCGCCAGCAGCCAAGTTGCAGGCCAGGGGAAGTCCTATAATTCACCCCTCCACTTT. Translating it yields CASSQVAGQGKSYNSPLHF. This chain joins TRBV4-1 and TRBJ1-6; D possibly corresponds to TRBD1 (6 bases). V shed 1 base and J shed 1 base, with 17 bases lying between them. Germline V gene lookup returns CDR1 MGHRA and CDR2 YSYEKL. The CDR3 length is 19 residues.

This clonotype showed up many times. V and J are TRBV19 and TRBJ1-2; D is unresolved. This CDR3 is 14 amino acids long. Germline V gene data show CDR1 as LNHDA and CDR2 as SQIVND (reference sequence). V was pared by 5 bases and J by 8 bases, with 18 bases between. CDR3 sequence reads: CASSPGPRGLGYTF. The CDR3 region has the DNA TGTGCCAGTAGTCCAGGACCCCGTGGTTTGGGCTACACCTTC.

This clonotype has only a few counts. The V and J genes are TRBV27 and TRBJ1-1; tentative D call: TRBD1 (6 bases). Trimming cost V 5 bases and J 4 bases, with 17 bases left between them. Germline-derived CDR1 and CDR2 are MNHEY and SMNVEV (reference sequence). The CDR3 is 15 amino acids. CDR3 sequence (DNA): TGTGCCAGCAGTCCAACTGGAGGGGGGGGCACTGAAGCTTTCTTT. This sequence encodes CASSPTGGGGTEAFF.

This clonotype was counted ten times or more. The chain employs TRBV5-1 and TRBJ2-5; 7 bases are a match to TRBD2. V was pared by 6 bases and J by 5 bases, with 10 bases of the junction left unmatched. Germline lookup yields CDR1 SGHRS and CDR2 YFSETQ. The CDR3 extends over 14 amino acids. The CDR3: CASTREALWETQYF. The CDR3 nucleotides are TGCGCCAGCACCCGGGAGGCCCTATGGGAGACCCAGTACTTC.

The sample holds many counts of this clonotype. The CDR3 protein is CSARGTRSYEQYF. The CDR3 DNA sequence: TGCAGTGCTAGAGGTACTAGATCCTACGAGCAGTACTTC. The chain links TRBV20-1 to TRBJ2-7, with a possible D match to TRBD2 (5 bases). With 1 base removed from V and 1 base from J, the gap between germline ends came to 8 bases. This CDR3 comprises 13 residues. Per germline, CDR1 DFQATT and CDR2 SNEGSKA (reference sequence).

This clonotype has at least ten counts. The rearrangement uses TRBV27 and TRBJ2-7; 10 bases map to TRBD1. J lost 5 bases, V lost 3 bases, and 4 bases had no gene match. Germline V gene sequence: CDR1 MNHEY, CDR2 SMNVEV (reference sequence). The CDR3 has 14 amino acids. CDR3 sequence: CASSFWDRGHEQYF. In nucleotides, the CDR3 is TGTGCCAGCAGTTTCTGGGACAGGGGCCACGAGCAGTACTTC.

In its sample, this clonotype was seen many times. The chain employs TRBV6-1 and TRBJ2-2; D is perhaps TRBD2 (5 bases). Trimming shortened V by 3 bases and J by 10 bases, and 15 bases separated the two germline ends. There are 14 residues in the CDR3. In germline, CDR1 is MNHNS, CDR2 SASEGT. CDR3 loop: CASSDGLAELELFF. The CDR3, as DNA: TGTGCCAGCAGTGATGGTCTAGCCGAATTGGAGCTGTTTTTT.

This clonotype was counted ten times or more. V is TRBV6-5 and J is TRBJ1-1; D gene uncertain. CDR3 length: 11 residues. Per germline, CDR1 MNHEY and CDR2 SVGAGI. The V gene lost 5 bases and the J gene lost 6 bases, with 7 bases spanning the gap. CDR3 region: CASSPNSEAFF. The DNA for the CDR3 is TGTGCCAGCAGTCCTAACTCTGAAGCTTTCTTT.

The chain joins TRBV3-1 to TRBJ2-7; 12 nucleotides match TRBD2. Unmatched junction bases numbered 9, after V lost 4 bases and J lost 5 bases. Looked up from germline, CDR1 is LGHDT and CDR2 is YNNKEL (reference sequence). CDR3 length equals 16 residues. This CDR3 is CASSPTSGRILNEQYF. CDR3 nucleotides: TGTGCCAGCAGCCCTACTAGCGGGAGGATCCTTAACGAGCAGTACTTC.

This clonotype was recorded many times. The chain employs TRBV6-2 or TRBV6-3 and TRBJ2-7; 11 positions agree with TRBD2. Germline CDR1 MNHEY, CDR2 SVGEGT. The CDR3 loop spans 15 amino acids. J lost 4 bases, V lost 6 bases, and 8 bases had no gene match. This chain's CDR3 is CASRKPGLAAYEQYF. The DNA for the CDR3 is TGTGCCAGCAGAAAACCGGGACTAGCGGCGTACGAGCAGTACTTC.

This clonotype was detected ten times or more. The chain uses TRBV27 and TRBJ2-7; 8 bases agree with TRBD1. Germline CDR1 reads MNHEY; CDR2 reads SMNVEV (reference sequence). The junction had 5 bases not matched to a gene; V was cut back by 4 bases and J by 3 bases. This CDR3 is 14 amino acids long. CDR3 DNA sequence: TGTGCCAGCAGTTATAGACAGGGGATCTACGAGCAGTACTTC. Translation: CASSYRQGIYEQYF.

At least ten counts were recorded for this clonotype. The chain employs TRBV28 and TRBJ2-7; D perhaps matches TRBD1 (7 bases). CDR3 size: 12 residues. Germline V gene sequence: CDR1 MDHEN, CDR2 SYDVKM. Trimming cost V 6 bases and J 6 bases, with 12 bases left between them. The CDR3 bases are TGTGCCAGCAGGGAGGGGGCAGGCGAGCAGTACTTC. Its protein is CASREGAGEQYF.

This clonotype was detected many times. The CDR3 spells CATGPTETETQYF. CDR3 in DNA: TGTGCCACAGGACCCACGGAAACGGAGACCCAGTACTTC. This chain links TRBV15 with TRBJ2-5, with D unresolved. Germline CDR1 LNHNV, CDR2 YYDKDF (reference sequence). The CDR3 sequence is 13 residues long. V was pared by 9 bases and J by 5 bases, with 16 bases between. Filled out from reference TRBV15 and TRBJ2-5, the complete variable domain reads DAMVIQNPRYQVTQFGKPVTLSCSQTLNHNVMYWYQQKSSQAPKLLFHYYDKDFNNEADTPDNFQSRRPNTSFCFLDIRSPGLGDTAMYLCATGPTETETQYFGPGTRLLVL.

This clonotype showed up many times. This rearrangement joins TRBV6-1 to TRBJ2-3; 7 bases match TRBD2. J lost 4 bases, V lost 8 bases, and 6 bases had no gene match. Germline V gene sequence: CDR1 MNHNS, CDR2 SASEGT. This CDR3 is 13 amino acids long. The CDR3 DNA sequence: TGTGCCAGCTGGCGGGAGAGGGCAGATACGCAGTATTTT. Its translation: CASWRERADTQYF.

In this sample, this clonotype turned up many times. The rearrangement links TRBV28 to TRBJ2-5; 10 bases fit TRBD2. This CDR3 comprises 14 residues. Unmatched junction bases numbered 5, after V lost 8 bases and J lost 2 bases. The germline V gene has CDR1 MDHEN and CDR2 SYDVKM. CDR3 nucleotides: TGTGCCAGCGGGCTTAGCGGGAGGCAAGAGACCCAGTACTTC. As protein: CASGLSGRQETQYF.

At least ten counts were recorded for this clonotype. The chain is built from TRBV5-6 and TRBJ1-6, with a possible D match to TRBD1 (5 bases). The V and J ends lost 7 bases and 9 bases respectively, with 14 bases between them. This CDR3 spans 13 amino acids. Per the germline V gene, CDR1 is SGHDT and CDR2 is YYEEEE. CDR3 coding DNA: TGTGCCAGCGGGGCAGGGATTGGTTCACCCCTCCACTTT. Encoded protein: CASGAGIGSPLHF.

This clonotype was seen ten or more times. This sequence joins TRBV19 and TRBJ1-2; tentative D call: TRBD1 (6 bases). Trimming took 5 bases from V and 8 from J, leaving 24 bases between them. Per the germline V gene, CDR1 is LNHDA and CDR2 is SQIVND (reference sequence). This CDR3 is 16 amino acids long. CDR3 protein: CASSVNGQTSIGGYTF. The CDR3 DNA reads TGTGCCAGTAGTGTTAACGGACAGACGTCGATCGGGGGCTACACCTTC.

This clonotype was detected ten times or more. Germline is not matched at one junction end, which may reflect a read error. The chain recombines TRBV7-2 with TRBJ2-5, with D hard to call. Germline V CDR1 and CDR2: SGHTA, FQGNSA. This CDR3 comprises 12 residues. The CDR3 sequence: CASSLARETQYF. The DNA for the CDR3 is TGTGCCAGCAGTTTAGCCCGAGAGACCCAGTACTTC.

In its sample, this clonotype was seen many times. The V gene is TRBV6-1, the J gene TRBJ1-6; 9 positions agree with TRBD1. CDR3 size: 15 residues. Germline lookup yields CDR1 MNHNS and CDR2 SASEGT. J gave up 9 bases and V 0 bases, and 3 bases lay outside the gene matches. Written as DNA, the CDR3 is TGTGCCAGCAGTGAAGCTTCGACAGGGGGTTCACCCCTCCACTTT. This translates into CASSEASTGGSPLHF.

In its sample, this clonotype was seen many times. This CDR3 reads CASSLDGQGTYEQYF. For the CDR3, the DNA is TGTGCCAGCAGCTTAGATGGACAGGGGACGTACGAGCAGTACTTC. The chain is built from TRBV13 and TRBJ2-7; the match to TRBD1 covers 9 bases. The junction had 5 bases not matched to a gene; V was cut back by 1 base and J by 4 bases. The CDR3 length is 15 residues. CDR1 and CDR2 (germline): PRHDT, FYEKMQ (reference sequence).

This clonotype was found many times. The V gene is TRBV7-8, the J gene TRBJ1-3; D unresolved. Trimming stripped 1 base from V and 4 bases from J, with 14 bases between. Germline lookup yields CDR1 SGHVS and CDR2 FQNEAQ. This CDR3 contains 16 residues. The CDR3 coding sequence is TGTGCCAGCAGCTTAGGTTTGGACGGAACCGGAAACACCATATATTTT. This encodes CASSLGLDGTGNTIYF. Together with reference TRBV7-8 and TRBJ1-3, the CDR3 gives the full variable domain: GAGVSQSPRYKVAKRGQDVALRCDPISGHVSLFWYQQALGQGPEFLTYFQNEAQLDKSGLPSDRFFAERPEGSVSTLKIQRTQQEDSAVYLCASSLGLDGTGNTIYFGEGSWLTVV.

This clonotype was observed a handful of times. The chain has TRBV13 and TRBJ1-1; D uncertain. The V gene lost 8 bases and the J gene lost 2 bases, with 6 bases spanning the gap. Per germline, CDR1 PRHDT and CDR2 FYEKMQ (reference sequence). The CDR3 runs 11 residues. The CDR3 here is CASGFNTEAFF. The CDR3 bases are TGTGCCAGCGGTTTTAACACTGAAGCTTTCTTT.

This clonotype was observed many times. The CDR3 DNA sequence: TGCAGTGCTTCGGGGGGGGGAGAAGCTTTCTTT. Translating gives CSASGGGEAFF. The rearrangement links TRBV20-1 to TRBJ1-1; perhaps TRBD1 as D (5 bases). In germline, CDR1 is DFQATT, CDR2 SNEGSKA (reference sequence). This CDR3 is 11 amino acids long. The V gene lost 5 bases and the J gene lost 8 bases, with 12 bases spanning the gap.